This TCR beta chain derives from a study of CD8+CD57+ T cells in acquired aplastic anemia. For the study at large: Sorted CD4+ plus CD8+ cells gave DNA averaging roughly 2.9 ug. Whole-study results and caveats: Simpson's diversity of CD8+ cells was not significantly different in patients compared with controls.

This CDR3 is built from 18 residues. The germline gives CDR1 DFQATT, CDR2 SNEGSKA (reference sequence). J lost 3 bases, V lost 4 bases, and 11 bases had no gene match. Of note for this clonotype: Its target is not known.

According to the study, genomic DNA was the template for TCR beta VDJ and CDR3 profiling. MiXCR was run by TCRdb on the reads, yielding one entry per CDR3 protein. The table has 250,000 to 300,000 distinct CDR3 sequences, around three fifths seen once; the top ten hold roughly 1.2%. CD8+CD57+ cell expansion, shown by flow cytometry, had occurred in the patients selected for sequencing. Blood was sampled before the patients had received any therapy. Sequencing was done on a sample of sorted CD4+, CD8+, or CD8+CD57+ T cells (not recorded which) from PBMCs. This chain uses TRBV20-1 with TRBJ2-3, with 15 bases identical to TRBD2. The sequence was obtained from a human donor with aplastic anemia. The CDR3 protein is CSAKRTSGRAKWTDTQYF. DNA of the CDR3: TGCAGTGCTAAAAGGACTAGCGGGAGGGCCAAATGGACAGATACGCAGTATTTT.